The sequence of this T cell receptor beta chain was determined in a study of blood T cell repertoires in COVID-19. At the level of the study: COVID-19 samples, acute and convalescent, were from the United States, Italy and Spain.

Profiling relied on immunoSEQ multiplex PCR, and the TCRdb table lists in-frame clones only, not all of them. Found here are 270,000 or so clones, around 88% of them singletons; the top ten hold 0.95% to 1.5%. This CDR3 is 16 amino acids long. The V and J ends lost 0 bases and 7 bases respectively, with 17 bases between them. Germline loops: CDR1 SGHRS, CDR2 YFSETQ. Material for sequencing was PBMCs or T cells enriched from blood (not recorded which). This chain connects TRBV5-1 to TRBJ2-1; perhaps TRBD2 as D (5 bases). The TCR originated in a middle-aged woman with acute COVID-19. CDR3 DNA: TGCGCCAGCAGCTTGGGGCCGGGGTCCCTCGGGAATGAGCAGTTCTTC. This sequence encodes CASSLGPGSLGNEQFF.